In its sample, the clone carrying this T cell receptor beta chain was seen a few times. This record belongs to a study of T cell repertoires in cytomegalovirus infection. In TCRdb, the reads were re-called with MiXCR into one record per CDR3 protein. The sample records fewer than 300,000 distinct CDR3 sequences, roughly 26% being singletons. This CDR3 spans 14 amino acids. Per germline, CDR1 DFQATT and CDR2 SNEGSKA (reference sequence). Trimming left V 0 bases short and J 3 bases short, with 10 bases between. The gene calls are TRBV20-1 and TRBJ2-3; D unresolved. Material for sequencing was PBMCs. The clonotype originates from a human donor in good health (CMV status not recorded). Some clones in this sample may be carry-over from other donors' samples. CDR3 sequence (DNA): TGCAGTGCTAGAGATGCCTTGGGGACAGATACGCAGTATTTT. It yields the protein CSARDALGTDTQYF.